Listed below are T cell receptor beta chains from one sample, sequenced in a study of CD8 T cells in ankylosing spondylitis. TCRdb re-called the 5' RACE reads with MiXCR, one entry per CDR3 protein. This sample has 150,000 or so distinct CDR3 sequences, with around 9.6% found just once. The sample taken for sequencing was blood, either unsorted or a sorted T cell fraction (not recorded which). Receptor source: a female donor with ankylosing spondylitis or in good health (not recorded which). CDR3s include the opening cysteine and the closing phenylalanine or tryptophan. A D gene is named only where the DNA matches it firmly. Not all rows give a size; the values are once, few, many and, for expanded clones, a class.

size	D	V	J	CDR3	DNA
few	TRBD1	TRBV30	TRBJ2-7	CAWSLGQGANEQYF	TGTGCCTGGAGCCTCGGACAGGGGGCTAACGAGCAGTACTTC
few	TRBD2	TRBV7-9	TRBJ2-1	CAGGDGAYNEQFF	TGTGCCGGGGGGGACGGGGCCTACAATGAGCAGTTCTTC
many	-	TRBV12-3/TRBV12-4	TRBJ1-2	CASSMTANYGYTF	TGTGCCAGCAGCATGACAGCTAACTATGGCTACACCTTC
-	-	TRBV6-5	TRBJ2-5	CASSYPGGTQYF	TGTGCCAGCAGTTACCCTGGGGGGACCCAGTACTTC
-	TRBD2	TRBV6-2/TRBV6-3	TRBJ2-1	CASSSGGRGVNEQFF	TGTGCCAGCAGTTCGGGCGGGAGAGGGGTCAATGAGCAGTTCTTC
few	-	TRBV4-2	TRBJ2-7	CASSQEGGGVTLTSYEQYF	TGTGCCAGCAGCCAAGAAGGTGGTGGCGTGACCCTTACTTCCTACGAGCAGTACTTC
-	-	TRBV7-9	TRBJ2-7	CAVETPFEQYF	TGTGCGGTTGAGACGCCGTTCGAGCAGTACTTC
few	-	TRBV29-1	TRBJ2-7	CSVEGPGTGYEQYF	TGCAGCGTTGAAGGACCCGGAACAGGCTACGAGCAGTACTTC
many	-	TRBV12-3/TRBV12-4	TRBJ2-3	CATKPEGGGTDTQYF	TGTGCCACCAAGCCCGAGGGGGGAGGCACAGATACGCAGTATTTT
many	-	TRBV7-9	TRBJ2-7	CASSRVGRYEQYF	TGTGCCAGCAGCAGAGTAGGGAGATACGAGCAGTACTTC
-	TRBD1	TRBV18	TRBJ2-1	CASSRQGMDEQFF	TGTGCCAGCTCCCGACAGGGGATGGATGAGCAGTTCTTC
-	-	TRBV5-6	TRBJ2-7	CASSRGRGSYEQYF	TGTGCCAGCAGCCGAGGAAGGGGCTCCTACGAGCAGTACTTC
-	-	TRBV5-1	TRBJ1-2	CASSLGSQSGYTF	TGCGCCAGCAGCTTGGGCAGCCAATCCGGCTACACCTTC
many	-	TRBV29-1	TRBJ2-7	CSVEEATGSSYEQYF	TGCAGCGTTGAAGAGGCTACAGGTAGCTCCTACGAGCAGTACTTC
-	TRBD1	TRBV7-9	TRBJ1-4	CASSSPATGPEKLFF	TGTGCCAGCAGCTCTCCAGCGACAGGGCCTGAAAAACTGTTTTTT
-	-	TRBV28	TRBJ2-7	CAIAHGGSYEQYF	TGTGCCATCGCCCATGGGGGATCCTACGAGCAGTACTTC
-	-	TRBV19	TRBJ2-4	CASNPAQERIQYF	TGTGCCAGTAATCCCGCCCAGGAACGAATTCAGTACTTC
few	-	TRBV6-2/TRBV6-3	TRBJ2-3	CASSYVAGPDTQYF	TGTGCCAGCAGTTACGTTGCGGGACCGGATACGCAGTATTTT
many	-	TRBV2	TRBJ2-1	CASSERRSNNEQFF	TGTGCCAGCAGTGAACGGAGAAGTAACAATGAGCAGTTCTTC
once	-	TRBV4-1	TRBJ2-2	CASSLLGNGELFF	TGCGCCAGCAGCCTACTAGGGAACGGGGAGCTGTTTTTT
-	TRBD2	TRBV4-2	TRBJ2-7	CASSLAGTSGSYEQYF	TGTGCCAGCAGCCTTGCCGGGACTAGCGGGAGTTACGAGCAGTACTTC
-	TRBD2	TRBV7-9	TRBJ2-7	CAVGPWGGSSSYEQYF	TGTGCCGTTGGTCCGTGGGGCGGGAGCTCCTCCTACGAGCAGTACTTC
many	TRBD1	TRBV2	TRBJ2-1	CASKGQLSYNEQFF	TGTGCCAGCAAGGGACAGTTAAGTTACAATGAGCAGTTCTTC
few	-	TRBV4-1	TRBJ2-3	CASSQTRKDTQYF	TGCGCCAGCAGCCAAACTAGAAAAGATACGCAGTATTTT
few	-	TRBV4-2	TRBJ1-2	CASRGAGAGYYGYTF	TGTGCCAGCAGGGGAGCAGGGGCGGGATACTATGGCTACACCTTC
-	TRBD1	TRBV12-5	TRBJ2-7	CASGLSGTGGSYEQYF	TGTGCTAGTGGTTTATCTGGGACAGGAGGCTCCTACGAGCAGTACTTC
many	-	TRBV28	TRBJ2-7	CASSPSGVGSYEQYF	TGTGCCAGCAGTCCCTCCGGAGTGGGGTCCTACGAGCAGTACTTC